This T cell receptor (beta chain) was recorded in a study of blood T cell repertoires in COVID-19 (TCRdb year 2020). About the full investigation: Collaborator samples came from the United States, Italy and Spain and covered acute and convalescent phases of COVID-19. The material from the prospective study consisted of cDNA or gDNA derived from T cells, B-cell-depleted T cells, or PBMCs. The dataset comprised deeply sampled blood TCRbeta repertoires from subjects exposed to, actively infected with, or recovered from COVID-19. A freely available public database, intended as a resource for researchers studying the immune response to SARS-CoV-2, is where the repertoires were released. Samples came from the ongoing ImmuneRACE study (first 160 participants) plus 1,254 subjects from 6 global collaborators. The sample metadata nearly always contained a de-identified subject ID, COVID-19 status, age in years and sex. HLA class I and class II types, where available, came from metadata supplied by the sample provider rather than from assay-based typing. Points the paper makes about the study in general: How much clinical and demographic metadata was included differed by source and by participant, and the metadata was provided uncurated.

Enrolling through a virtual design, the prospective study's participants ranged in age from about 18 to 89 years and lived across 24 United States geographic areas. To assign participants to cohorts, the prospective study relied on clinical history that participants themselves reported in a screening survey and a study questionnaire. Each participant in the prospective study had whole blood, serum and a nasopharyngeal or oropharyngeal swab collected by mobile phlebotomists. Participants in the prospective study had the option to provide additional blood draws and questionnaires over a roughly 2-month period. Before DNA extraction, prospective study blood samples were shipped either frozen or at room temperature. About this clone: Which antigen it targets is not known. The record has no base qualities; no much larger clone is one base away.

The immunoSEQ Assay, a bias-controlled multiplex PCR, was used to amplify TCRbeta CDR3 regions from genomic DNA. The paper's data handling went like this. The number of nucleated cells in each sample was estimated from the amplification of reference gene primers within the assay. To quantify the absolute abundance of each unique TCRbeta CDR3 rearrangement, sequence reads were collapsed and filtered. For each sample, productive Simpson clonality was calculated by taking the square root of Simpson's diversity index across productive rearrangements. TCRdb re-hosts the immuneACCESS table, in-frame sequences only. Its copies lack some clones; in the studies checked, an unresolved V gene accounts for under half of them, and the cause for the rest is not known. V and J calls and clone size are given by that table; D and trimming were obtained from the DNA. In this sample the table shows under 200,000 clones, 65% to 90% of which occur a single time. The ten largest clonotypes hold 4% to 6.5% of the sample.

V sheds 0 bases and J sheds 9 bases, leaving 13 bases between their ends. Spanning cysteine to phenylalanine, the CDR3 consists of 15 amino acids. This entry keeps only the CDR3 DNA: 45 bases, framed from base 1. The germline V gene sets CDR1 to SGHTS and CDR2 to YDEGEE. This sequence uses TRBV5-8 and TRBJ1-6, with no confidently assigned D gene. The sequence came from an older woman with acute COVID-19. Material for sequencing was PBMCs or T cells enriched from blood (not recorded which). The DNA is as follows: TGTGCCAGCAGCTTGGCCGGGGTTCAGTTTTCACCCCTCCACTTT. Translated, it gives CASSLAGVQFSPLHF.